This paragraph reports one T cell receptor (beta chain). What it binds is not known. The CDR3 contains 14 residues. V lost 5 bases and J 4 bases, leaving 14 bases between the germline ends. Germline V gene lookup returns CDR1 SGHAT and CDR2 FQDESV (reference sequence). These data come from a study of cytomegalovirus exposure and HLA in healthy donors. Turning to the study itself: From roughly 180 million T cells, an earlier analysis saw 100 million to 140 million unique TCR beta sequences. Genotyping showed around 80% of 350 to 400 donors falling in the Caucasian-associated ancestry cluster. Study results and limitations: With later analysis, a missense DCLRE1C variant became linked to TCR beta V- and J-gene trimming. The productive fraction for most TCR beta V segments was about 90% or about 30% in an earlier analysis.

PCR was performed using 60 Vbeta and 13 Jbeta primers. The table came from immunoSEQ multiplex PCR; TCRdb's copy has only in-frame clones and leaves some out. Of roughly 190,000 clones listed, roughly 81% are singletons. The source of this sequence is a woman in her twenties or thirties in good health and CMV-seropositive. The genes are TRBV11-1 and TRBJ2-5; the D gene is possibly TRBD1 (6 bases). The sample taken for sequencing was PBMCs. Here the CDR3 reads CASSPTGPRETQYF. The DNA of the CDR3 is TGTGCCAGCAGCCCGACAGGTCCTCGAGAGACCCAGTACTTC.